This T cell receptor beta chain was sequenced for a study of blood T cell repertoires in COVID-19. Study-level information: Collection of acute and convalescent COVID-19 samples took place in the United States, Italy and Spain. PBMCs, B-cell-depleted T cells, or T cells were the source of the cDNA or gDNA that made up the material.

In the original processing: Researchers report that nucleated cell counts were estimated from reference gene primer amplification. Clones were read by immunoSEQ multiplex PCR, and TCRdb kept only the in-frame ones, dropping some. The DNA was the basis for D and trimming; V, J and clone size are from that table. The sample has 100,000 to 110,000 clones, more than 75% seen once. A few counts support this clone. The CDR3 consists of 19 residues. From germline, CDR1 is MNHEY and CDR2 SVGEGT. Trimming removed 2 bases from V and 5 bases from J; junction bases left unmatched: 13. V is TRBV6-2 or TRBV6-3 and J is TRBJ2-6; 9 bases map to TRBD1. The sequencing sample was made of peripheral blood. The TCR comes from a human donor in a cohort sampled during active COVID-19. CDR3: CASSYLHGQGPSRANVLTF. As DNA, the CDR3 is TGTGCCAGCAGTTACCTCCACGGACAGGGGCCCTCGAGGGCCAACGTCCTGACTTTC.